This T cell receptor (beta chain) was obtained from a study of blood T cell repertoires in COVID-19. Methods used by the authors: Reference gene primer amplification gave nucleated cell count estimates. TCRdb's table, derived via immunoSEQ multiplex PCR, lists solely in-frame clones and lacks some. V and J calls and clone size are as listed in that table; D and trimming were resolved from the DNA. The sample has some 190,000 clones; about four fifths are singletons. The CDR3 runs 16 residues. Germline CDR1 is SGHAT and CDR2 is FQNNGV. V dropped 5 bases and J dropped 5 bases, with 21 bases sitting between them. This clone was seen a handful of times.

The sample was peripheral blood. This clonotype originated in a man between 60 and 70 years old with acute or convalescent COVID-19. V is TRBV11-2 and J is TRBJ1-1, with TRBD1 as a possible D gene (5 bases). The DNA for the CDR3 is TGTGCCAGCAGCCCCCCCGGCCGATGGGGCGATACTGAAGCTTTCTTT. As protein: CASSPPGRWGDTEAFF.